The 23 T cell receptor beta chains below were found in one sample sequenced in a study of CD8 T cells in ankylosing spondylitis. TCRdb used MiXCR to reprocess the 5' RACE reads, holding one entry per CDR3 protein. The data show 250,000 to 350,000 distinct CDR3 sequences, around 7.6% seen once. No antigen has been identified for these receptors. Overall study results and limits: For ankylosing spondylitis blood, a TCR beta motif of several highly homologous variants appeared characteristic.

What was sequenced was blood, either unsorted or a sorted T cell fraction (not recorded which). These receptors were collected from a male donor with ankylosing spondylitis.

Only a few counts were recorded for this clonotype. V and J are TRBV29-1 and TRBJ2-1, with 7 bases aligning to TRBD2. CDR1 is SQVTM and CDR2 is ANQGSEA in the germline V gene. The V and J ends lost 7 bases and 6 bases, in that order; junction bases with no gene match: 3. The length of the CDR3 is 11 residues. The CDR3 DNA follows: TGCAGCGGGGGACTACCCAATGAGCAGTTCTTC. It yields the protein CSGGLPNEQFF.

This clonotype was picked up a small number of times. The chain combines TRBV10-3 with TRBJ2-3; 12 positions match TRBD1. The length of the CDR3 is 15 residues. CDR1 and CDR2 from the germline V gene are ENHRY and SYGVKD. J gave up 5 bases and V 4 bases, and 4 bases lay outside the gene matches. This CDR3 is CAISGGQGARDTQYF. CDR3 in DNA: TGTGCCATCAGTGGGGGACAGGGGGCTAGAGATACGCAGTATTTT.

This clonotype was seen ten or more times. The chain joins TRBV10-3 to TRBJ2-1, with TRBD2 identical over 11 bases. Germline V gene data show CDR1 as ENHRY and CDR2 as SYGVKD. The CDR3 is made up of 18 amino acids. The junction had 11 bases not matched to a gene; V was cut back by 2 bases and J by 5 bases. DNA for the CDR3: TGTGCCATCAGTGAGGAGTCCCCCGGACTAGCGGGTAACAATGAGCAGTTCTTC. Residues: CAISEESPGLAGNNEQFF.

Ten or more counts support this clonotype. The chain uses TRBV10-2 and TRBJ2-2; TRBD2 is a possible D gene (5 bases). Trimming removed 6 bases from V and 4 bases from J, with 21 bases in between. Germline V CDR1 and CDR2: WSHSY, SAAADI. The CDR3 length is 17 residues. As DNA, the CDR3 is TGCGCCAGCAGGAGTGACCTTGGGAGAGTAGGCACCGGGGAGCTGTTTTTT. This gives the protein CASRSDLGRVGTGELFF.

This clonotype has only a few counts. The rearrangement uses TRBV4-1 and TRBJ1-6; 12 bases match TRBD1. The CDR3 has 16 residues. The germline gives CDR1 MGHRA, CDR2 YSYEKL. The J segment lost 9 bases and the V segment lost 1 base, leaving 4 bases of the junction unmatched. The CDR3 coding sequence is TGCGCCAGCAGCCAAGGAGGGACAGGGGGCGGTTCACCCCTCCACTTT. Its translation: CASSQGGTGGGSPLHF.

The chain carries TRBV5-1 and TRBJ2-1; a weak D match, TRBD2 (5 bases). The CDR3 totals 13 residues. Germline V lookup: CDR1 SGHRS, CDR2 YFSETQ. V gave up 3 bases and J gave up 9 bases, with 13 bases separating them. The CDR3 loop reads CASSYGVGSEQFF. In nucleotides, the CDR3 is TGCGCCAGCAGCTACGGGGTTGGAAGTGAGCAGTTCTTC.

The sample holds a few counts of this clonotype. This chain links TRBV30 with TRBJ2-2; D remains ambiguous. The CDR3 contains 16 residues. Deletions cut 0 bases from V and 3 bases from J, with 14 bases between. CDR1 and CDR2 from the germline V gene are GTSNPN and SVGIG (reference sequence). In DNA, the CDR3 is TGTGCCTGGAGTGTGCAGAGCTACTCATACACCGGGGAGCTGTTTTTT. It is translated as CAWSVQSYSYTGELFF.

This clonotype was counted ten times or more. The rearrangement joins TRBV4-1 to TRBJ2-5; a weak D match, TRBD2 (5 bases). CDR1 is MGHRA and CDR2 is YSYEKL in the germline V gene. The V end lost 2 bases, the J end lost 5 bases, and 12 bases lay between the germline ends. The CDR3 is 14 residues long. CDR3 amino acids: CASSQPAARETQYF. Written as DNA, the CDR3 is TGCGCCAGCAGCCAACCAGCGGCGAGGGAGACCCAGTACTTC.

The chain employs TRBV4-1 and TRBJ2-5, with 13 bases identical to TRBD2. Germline V CDR1 and CDR2: MGHRA, YSYEKL. Germline trimming cut 4 bases from V and 5 bases from J; bases unmatched to any gene: 7. The CDR3 length is 16 residues. This chain's CDR3 is CASSPLGLAGLETQYF. CDR3 bases: TGCGCCAGCAGCCCATTGGGACTAGCGGGATTGGAGACCCAGTACTTC.

This clonotype was recorded a few times. The gene calls are TRBV7-8 and TRBJ2-7; D unclear. CDR1 is SGHVS, CDR2 FQNEAQ, per germline. Deletions cut 3 bases from V and 3 bases from J, with 12 bases between. CDR3 length equals 14 residues. Here the CDR3 DNA reads TGTGCCAGCAGCTTGTCCGGCTATGGCTACGAGCAGTACTTC. Translating gives CASSLSGYGYEQYF.

This clonotype was recorded many times. The chain combines TRBV11-2 with TRBJ2-3; D is perhaps TRBD2 (6 bases). The CDR3 sequence is 16 residues long. Trimming cost V 2 bases and J 2 bases, with 14 bases left between them. Germline-derived CDR1 and CDR2 are SGHAT and FQNNGV. CDR3 region: CASSLLNRGLTDTQYF. CDR3 nucleotides: TGTGCCAGCAGCTTACTTAATCGGGGACTCACAGATACGCAGTATTTT.

The chain joins TRBV29-1 to TRBJ2-7; D perhaps matches TRBD2 (5 bases). Germline values: CDR1 SQVTM, CDR2 ANQGSEA. The CDR3 length is 13 residues. V lost 1 base, J lost 0 bases, and 7 bases lay in between. CDR3 bases: TGCAGCGTTGAAGCGGGGTTCTCCTACGAGCAGTACTTC. It is translated as CSVEAGFSYEQYF.

In this sample, this clonotype turned up many times. CDR3 amino acids: CASSFSADTQYF. The DNA of the CDR3 is TGTGCCAGCAGTTTCTCCGCAGATACGCAGTATTTT. The chain is built from TRBV12-3 or TRBV12-4 and TRBJ2-3; D not certain. The CDR3 covers 12 residues. V lost 3 bases and J lost 4, with 5 bases in between.

At least ten counts were recorded for this clonotype. The chain links TRBV29-1 to TRBJ1-1; possibly TRBD1 for D (5 bases). Germline CDR1 reads SQVTM; CDR2 reads ANQGSEA. V gave up 6 bases and J gave up 1 base, with 15 bases separating them. This CDR3 has 14 residues. The CDR3 protein is CSVSKGGANTEAFF. The CDR3 coding sequence is TGCAGCGTGAGTAAGGGTGGGGCGAACACTGAAGCTTTCTTT.

This clonotype was detected a few times. The rearrangement joins TRBV7-9 to TRBJ1-1; D ambiguous. Per germline, CDR1 SEHNR and CDR2 FQNEAQ (reference sequence). The CDR3 runs 17 residues. V gave up 1 base and J gave up 0 bases, with 15 bases separating them. The CDR3 region is CASSLVGIVGMNTEAFF. The CDR3 DNA follows: TGTGCCAGCAGCTTAGTAGGGATTGTAGGAATGAACACTGAAGCTTTCTTT.

This clonotype was seen at least ten times. The chain is built from TRBV2 and TRBJ2-3; D is perhaps TRBD1 (6 bases). CDR1 and CDR2 from the germline V gene are SNHLY and FYNNEI. V shed 6 bases and J shed 0 bases, with 16 bases lying between them. This CDR3 spans 16 amino acids. In DNA, the CDR3 is TGTGCCAGCAGAAGACTTCTAGGGGGAAGCACAGATACGCAGTATTTT. Translation: CASRRLLGGSTDTQYF.

The rearrangement uses TRBV5-1 and TRBJ2-3; D not resolved. The CDR3 spans 14 residues. The ends were cut back, 0 bases at V and 4 bases at J, with 9 bases in the middle. Germline V CDR1 and CDR2: SGHRS, YFSETQ. DNA for the CDR3: TGCGCCAGCAGCTTGGTGGGGTACGCAGATACGCAGTATTTT. Its translation is CASSLVGYADTQYF.

This clonotype was seen only a few times. The V call is TRBV14, the J call TRBJ2-7; D is unclear. The V end was cut by 4 bases, the J end by 3 bases, with 13 bases between. The germline V gene has CDR1 SGHDN and CDR2 FVKESK. The CDR3 loop spans 14 amino acids. CDR3 sequence (DNA): TGTGCCAGCAGCCTATTCTTAGGGTTCTACGAGCAGTACTTC. The encoded protein is CASSLFLGFYEQYF.

This clonotype was detected ten times or more. The chain has TRBV5-1 and TRBJ2-1; either TRBD1 or TRBD2 may fit D (5 bases each). The V gene's germline CDR1 is SGHRS and CDR2 YFSETQ. The CDR3 loop spans 17 amino acids. V dropped 4 bases and J dropped 0 bases, with 17 bases sitting between them. The CDR3 reads CASSIPGTPYSYNEQFF. CDR3 nucleotide sequence: TGCGCCAGCAGCATCCCCGGGACCCCATACTCCTACAATGAGCAGTTCTTC.

This clonotype has just a few counts. The genes are TRBV19 and TRBJ2-6, with 13 bases lining up with TRBD2. The length of the CDR3 is 17 residues. Germline assignment: CDR1 LNHDA and CDR2 SQIVND (reference sequence). V lost 7 bases to trimming and J lost 0 bases; unmatched junction nucleotides: 3. Here the CDR3 DNA reads TGTGCCAGTACTCGGACTAGCGGGAGCTCTGGGGCCAACGTCCTGACTTTC. Protein sequence: CASTRTSGSSGANVLTF.

J is TRBJ2-3 and V is TRBV20-1; D possibly uses TRBD1 or TRBD2 (6 bases each). V was clipped by 7 bases and J by 1 base, with 15 bases between them. The germline gives CDR1 DFQATT, CDR2 SNEGSKA (reference sequence). The CDR3 is 14 residues long. As DNA, the CDR3 is TGCAGTGTGATTGGGGGGCGCGGCACAGATACGCAGTATTTT. Amino acid sequence: CSVIGGRGTDTQYF.

Ten or more counts support this clonotype. The chain uses TRBV20-1 and TRBJ2-3; D may be TRBD1 (6 bases). The germline V and J ends were trimmed by 1 base and 7 bases, with 12 bases remaining between them. Per germline, CDR1 DFQATT and CDR2 SNEGSKA (reference sequence). The CDR3 loop spans 13 amino acids. CDR3 residues: CSARVGGTNTQYF. CDR3 coding DNA: TGCAGTGCTAGAGTTGGGGGCACGAATACGCAGTATTTT.

This clonotype was counted only a few times. The chain recombines TRBV27 with TRBJ2-7; 10 bases map to TRBD1. CDR3 length equals 17 residues. Germline V lookup: CDR1 MNHEY, CDR2 SMNVEV (reference sequence). The trim removed 6 bases at V and 4 bases at J, leaving 15 bases unmatched. This chain's CDR3 is CASRPNSGQGSGYEQYF. The CDR3 region has the DNA TGTGCCAGCAGGCCCAACTCGGGACAGGGGTCGGGATACGAGCAGTACTTC.